These 8 T cell receptor beta chains came from one sample sequenced in a study of vaccination effects on CD4 cells after COVID-19. Sequenced by immunoSEQ multiplex PCR; TCRdb stores in-frame clones only, minus some. The repertoire consists of more than 40,000 clones, with roughly 79% occurring once and the leading ten covering 10% to 13%. These TCRs are of unknown antigen specificity. After expansion with viral peptide pools in the ViraFEST assay, antigen-specific CD4+ T cells were sequenced. At the end of 9 to 11 days of culture, CD4+ T cells were isolated. Prior SARS-CoV-2 infection was absent in the vaccine recipients, as shown by negative nucleocapsid antibodies. Sequenced here: CD4+ T cells from PBMCs cultured with SARS-CoV-2 spike peptides, sampled before COVID-19 vaccination. These receptors came from a human donor who received a COVID-19 vaccine.

Comments on this clone: A read error may produce the germline difference seen at one junction end. The rearrangement uses TRBV4-2 and TRBJ1-5; 8 bases fit TRBD1. The germline gives CDR1 LGHNA, CDR2 YNFKEQ. The CDR3 contains 12 residues. The CDR3 spells CASSSTGGIPLF. DNA of the CDR3: TGTGCCAGCAGCTCAACAGGGGGGATTCCGTTGTTT.

The chain combines TRBV24-1 with TRBJ2-3; 7 nucleotides match TRBD2. V lost 2 bases, J lost 2 bases, and 6 bases stayed unmatched. Germline-derived CDR1 and CDR2 are KGHDR and SFDVKD. The CDR3 is 16 amino acids. The CDR3 DNA reads as TGTGCCACCAGTGATTGGGGGGGGACCCTCACAGATACGCAGTATTTT. Its protein product is CATSDWGGTLTDTQYF.

The chain employs TRBV21-1 and TRBJ2-7; TRBD1, the table's D call, lacks a check against the DNA. TRBV21-1 is noted as a pseudogene. The CDR3 runs to 15 residues. The CDR3 spells CASSKGTGEGYEQYV. The DNA of the CDR3 is TGTGCCAGCAGCAAAGGGACAGGGGAAGGCTACGAGCAGTACGTC.

This chain connects TRBV11-2 to TRBJ2-5; TRBD2 aligns across 15 bases. Germline V CDR1 and CDR2: SGHAT, FQNNGV. The trim removed 5 bases at V and 5 bases at J, leaving 6 bases unmatched. This CDR3 is built from 16 residues. The CDR3 nucleotides read TGTGCCAGCAGCCCTGGACTAGCGGGGGGGCGGGAGACCCAGTACTTC. It encodes CASSPGLAGGRETQYF.

The chain uses TRBV28 and TRBJ1-2; no definite D call. Germline assignment: CDR1 MDHEN and CDR2 SYDVKM. Trimming shortened V by 4 bases and J by 6 bases, and 9 bases separated the two germline ends. The CDR3 length is 12 residues. The CDR3 DNA reads as TGTGCCAGCAGTTCCCCCCCACATGGCTACACCTTC. This encodes CASSSPPHGYTF.

The chain is built from TRBV27 and TRBJ2-3; 12 nucleotides agree with TRBD2. CDR1 is MNHEY and CDR2 is SMNVEV in the germline V gene (reference sequence). J was trimmed by 1 base and V by 0 bases; bases with no gene match: 8. CDR3 length: 19 residues. CDR3 bases: TGTGCCAGCAGTTTATCGTTACTAGCGGGGGGCGGAGGCACAGATACGCAGTATTTT. It is translated as CASSLSLLAGGGGTDTQYF.

The rearrangement joins TRBV30 to TRBJ1-3; the match to TRBD1 covers 9 bases. CDR3 length: 18 residues. J was trimmed by 6 bases and V by 3 bases; bases with no gene match: 18. CDR1 and CDR2 (germline): GTSNPN, SVGIG (reference sequence). The CDR3 DNA reads TGTGCCTGGAGGATCCGGGACAGGGTGAGGGGAGAGGAAAACACCATATATTTT. This codes for CAWRIRDRVRGEENTIYF.

CDR3 loop: CASSRQGAQGTEAFF. CDR3 nucleotide sequence: TGTGCCAGCAGCCGCCAGGGGGCTCAGGGCACTGAAGCTTTCTTT. The chain is built from TRBV7-8 and TRBJ1-1, with TRBD1 matching 8 bases. V was clipped by 5 bases and J by 4 bases; unmatched bases: 9. CDR1 SGHVS and CDR2 FQNEAQ come from the germline V gene. The CDR3 is made up of 15 amino acids.